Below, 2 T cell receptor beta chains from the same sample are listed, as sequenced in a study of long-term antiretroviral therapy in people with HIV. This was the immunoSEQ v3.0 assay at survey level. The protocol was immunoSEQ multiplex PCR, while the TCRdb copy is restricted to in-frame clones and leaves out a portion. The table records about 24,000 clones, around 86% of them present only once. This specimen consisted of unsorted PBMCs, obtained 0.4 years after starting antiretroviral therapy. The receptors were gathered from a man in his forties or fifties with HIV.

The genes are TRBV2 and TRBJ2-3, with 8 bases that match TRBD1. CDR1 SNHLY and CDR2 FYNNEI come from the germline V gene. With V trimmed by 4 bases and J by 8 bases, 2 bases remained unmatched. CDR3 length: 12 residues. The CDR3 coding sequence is TGTGCCAGCAGTGCCGACAGGGGTACGCAGTATTTT. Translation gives CASSADRGTQYF.

CDR3 sequence (DNA): TGCGCCAGCAGCTTGGTTCAAGGGCCCAAGGACGAGCAGTACTTC. It is translated as CASSLVQGPKDEQYF. The chain couples TRBV5-1 to TRBJ2-7; D unclear. Germline V gene sequence: CDR1 SGHRS, CDR2 YFSETQ. The CDR3 length is 15 residues. V lost 0 bases and J lost 5, with 15 bases in between.